These 26 T cell receptor beta chains came from one sample sequenced in a study of cytomegalovirus exposure and HLA in healthy donors. Amplification used 60 Vbeta primers and 13 Jbeta primers. Sequencing used immunoSEQ multiplex PCR; TCRdb keeps in-frame clones, though not all of them. This table has about 200,000 clones, around 77% appearing once. Sequenced sample: PBMCs. These receptors all stem from a woman between 25 and 40 years old in good health and CMV-seronegative.

Worth noting for this clone: Relative to the germline gene, one junction end is altered; a read error may explain this. The chain employs TRBV29-1 and TRBJ1-2, with 8 bases aligning to TRBD1. Looked up from germline, CDR1 is SQVTM and CDR2 is ANQGSEA. The CDR3 length is 14 residues. The CDR3 coding sequence is TGCAGCGTTGAATGGTCAGGGGGCGCTTATGGCTACCCCTTC. As protein: CSVEWSGGAYGYPF.

This clone appeared a single time. CDR3: CASSVENLAGGRIDTQYF. CDR3 nucleotides: TGTGCCAGCAGCGTGGAAAATTTAGCGGGGGGGCGGATAGATACGCAGTATTTT. This rearrangement joins TRBV9 to TRBJ2-3, with 11 nucleotides matching TRBD2. Germline V gene data show CDR1 as SGDLS and CDR2 as YYNGEE. V lost 2 bases and J lost 5; bases outside the gene matches: 13. CDR3 length: 18 amino acids.

The J gene is TRBJ2-7, the V gene TRBV4-2; no reliable D call. V was clipped by 0 bases and J by 7 bases, with 10 bases between them. The germline V gene encodes CDR1 LGHNA and CDR2 YNFKEQ. This CDR3 contains 13 residues. CDR3 DNA sequence: TGTGCCAGCAGCCAAGAGGCGCCGGAGGAGCAGTACTTC. Translating it yields CASSQEAPEEQYF.

V usage is TRBV9 and J usage is TRBJ1-6; no firm D call. Trimming left V 0 bases short and J 6 bases short, with 10 bases between. CDR1 is SGDLS and CDR2 is YYNGEE in the germline V gene. This CDR3 is built from 15 residues. Here the CDR3 reads CASSVGSQFNSPLHF. CDR3 sequence (DNA): TGTGCCAGCAGCGTAGGGTCCCAGTTTAATTCACCCCTCCACTTT.

The chain is built from TRBV6-5 and TRBJ1-4; 8 bases match TRBD1. V trimming: 6 bases; J trimming: 12 bases; junction bases outside the gene matches: 15. This CDR3 comprises 15 residues. The germline CDR1 and CDR2 sequences are MNHEY and SVGAGI. Here the CDR3 reads CASRIGTGALGELFF. The CDR3 coding sequence is TGTGCCAGCAGAATCGGGACAGGCGCCCTCGGGGAACTGTTTTTT.

The chain employs TRBV6-6 and TRBJ1-5, with D uncertain. V lost 7 bases, J lost 7 bases, and 14 bases lay in between. Looked up from germline, CDR1 is MNHNY and CDR2 is SVGAGI (reference sequence). This CDR3 comprises 13 residues. Here the CDR3 reads CASTPRGEQPQHF. In DNA, the CDR3 is TGTGCCAGCACCCCGAGAGGCGAGCAGCCCCAGCATTTT.

J is TRBJ1-1 and V is TRBV5-4; no clear D. This CDR3 has 15 residues. From germline, CDR1 is SGHNT and CDR2 YYREEE (reference sequence). V gave up 0 bases and J gave up 2 bases, with 11 bases separating them. The CDR3 is CASSLGPNSNTEAFF. The DNA for the CDR3 is TGTGCCAGCAGCTTGGGCCCTAACAGTAACACTGAAGCTTTCTTT.

The chain couples TRBV6-5 to TRBJ2-1; TRBD2 agrees at 12 bases. The germline V gene has CDR1 MNHEY and CDR2 SVGAGI. CDR3 length: 15 residues. V dropped 6 bases and J dropped 4; count of bases not matched to a gene: 4. The CDR3 loop is CASRTGLAGYNEQFF. The CDR3 DNA follows: TGTGCCAGCAGAACGGGACTAGCGGGTTACAATGAGCAGTTCTTC.

The V gene is TRBV5-1, the J gene TRBJ1-5; no definite D call. CDR1 is SGHRS, CDR2 YFSETQ, per germline. Trimming shortened V by 5 bases and J by 3 bases, and 15 bases separated the two germline ends. The CDR3 is made up of 15 amino acids. The CDR3 sequence: CASRLDGGFNQPQHF. The CDR3 bases are TGCGCCAGCAGGCTTGACGGCGGTTTCAATCAGCCCCAGCATTTT.

This chain connects TRBV10-3 to TRBJ2-1; tentatively, D is TRBD1 (5 bases). V was cut by 6 bases and J by 4 bases, with 7 bases left in between. This CDR3 has 12 amino acids. Germline V gene lookup returns CDR1 ENHRY and CDR2 SYGVKD. The CDR3: CAIRAGYNEQFF. CDR3 bases: TGTGCCATCAGGGCAGGGTACAATGAGCAGTTCTTC.

The chain combines TRBV5-1 with TRBJ2-1; 9 nucleotides agree with TRBD2. Germline trimming cut 4 bases from V and 4 bases from J; bases unmatched to any gene: 6. The CDR3 contains 15 residues. Per the germline V gene, CDR1 is SGHRS and CDR2 is YFSETQ. The CDR3 loop is CASSATSGVYNEQFF. Written as DNA, the CDR3 is TGCGCCAGCAGCGCGACTAGCGGTGTATACAATGAGCAGTTCTTC.

J is TRBJ1-5 and V is TRBV7-8; no definite D call. This CDR3 has 14 amino acids. V was cut by 2 bases and J by 7 bases, with 12 bases left in between. The germline CDR1 and CDR2 sequences are SGHVS and FQNEAQ. For the CDR3, the DNA is TGTGCCAGCAGCTTAAATATGGGGAGACAGCCCCAGCATTTT. It translates to CASSLNMGRQPQHF. Variable domain in full (rest from reference TRBV7-8 and TRBJ1-5): GAGVSQSPRYKVAKRGQDVALRCDPISGHVSLFWYQQALGQGPEFLTYFQNEAQLDKSGLPSDRFFAERPEGSVSTLKIQRTQQEDSAVYLCASSLNMGRQPQHFGDGTRLSIL.

The rearrangement links TRBV5-1 to TRBJ2-5; 9 nucleotides agree with TRBD2. CDR3 length: 15 amino acids. The germline gives CDR1 SGHRS, CDR2 YFSETQ. Trimming took 1 base from V and 2 from J; bases not matched to a gene: 3. CDR3 nucleotides: TGCGCCAGCAGCTTGACTAGCGGGCCACAAGAGACCCAGTACTTC. Its protein is CASSLTSGPQETQYF.

J is TRBJ2-7 and V is TRBV7-2, with 8 bases aligning to TRBD1. CDR1 is SGHTA and CDR2 is FQGNSA in the germline V gene. CDR3 length equals 15 residues. The J segment lost 7 bases and the V segment lost 0 bases, leaving 8 bases of the junction unmatched. CDR3 sequence (DNA): TGTGCCAGCAGCTTAGCGACCCAGGGGGCGAATGAGCAGTACTTC. Protein sequence: CASSLATQGANEQYF.

CDR3 protein: CASSPLGQGHYEQYF. The DNA for the CDR3 is TGTGCCAGCAGCCCTCTGGGACAGGGTCACTACGAGCAGTACTTC. This chain uses TRBV5-5 with TRBJ2-7; TRBD1 matches at 9 bases. The CDR3 has 15 amino acids. CDR1 is SGHKS, CDR2 YYEKEE, per germline (reference sequence). V lost 4 bases and J lost 3; bases outside the gene matches: 8. Complete variable domain (other parts from reference TRBV5-5 and TRBJ2-7): DAGVTQSPTHLIKTRGQQVTLRCSPISGHKSVSWYQQVLGQGPQFIFQYYEKEERGRGNFPDRFSARQFPNYSSELNVNALLLGDSALYLCASSPLGQGHYEQYFGPGTRLTVT.

The chain employs TRBV6-1 and TRBJ1-1, with D hard to call. This CDR3 is built from 14 residues. The V and J ends lost 2 bases and 5 bases respectively, with 12 bases between them. Germline V gene sequence: CDR1 MNHNS, CDR2 SASEGT. CDR3 loop: CASSEYGSKTEAFF. CDR3 sequence (DNA): TGTGCCAGCAGTGAATATGGCAGTAAGACTGAAGCTTTCTTT.

The chain uses TRBV5-1 and TRBJ2-7; 8 bases fit TRBD1. The CDR3 has 15 residues. Germline CDR1 and CDR2: SGHRS and YFSETQ. J gave up 3 bases and V 4 bases, and 9 bases lay outside the gene matches. The CDR3: CASSKAGTGVYEQYF. DNA for the CDR3: TGCGCCAGCAGCAAAGCCGGGACAGGAGTCTACGAGCAGTACTTC.

The genes are TRBV30 and TRBJ2-7; 9 bases are a match to TRBD1. The CDR3 extends over 13 amino acids. Germline V CDR1 and CDR2: GTSNPN, SVGIG (reference sequence). Trimming took 3 bases from V and 4 from J; bases not matched to a gene: 4. CDR3 nucleotides: TGTGCCTGGAGAAACAGGGGGCGTTACGAGCAGTACTTC. Translating it yields CAWRNRGRYEQYF.

The V and J genes are TRBV30 and TRBJ1-4, with D possibly being TRBD1 (6 bases). Trimming cost V 2 bases and J 11 bases, with 21 bases left between them. This CDR3 is 15 amino acids long. Germline CDR1 reads GTSNPN; CDR2 reads SVGIG (reference sequence). CDR3 DNA: TGTGCCTGGAGTCATGGGGTCGGTCGGGGGGGCAAACTGTTTTTT. Its translation is CAWSHGVGRGGKLFF.

The DNA of the CDR3 is TGTGCCAGCAGCTTGGCAGGGGGAAGCAATCAGCCCCAGCATTTT. Its translation is CASSLAGGSNQPQHF. The chain uses TRBV5-4 and TRBJ1-5, with TRBD1 matching over 7 bases. The CDR3 spans 15 residues. Germline CDR1 is SGHNT and CDR2 is YYREEE (reference sequence). V lost 0 bases and J lost 1; bases outside the gene matches: 1. The whole variable domain, filled in from reference TRBV5-4 and TRBJ1-5, reads ETGVTQSPTHLIKTRGQQVTLRCSSQSGHNTVSWYQQALGQGPQFIFQYYREEENGRGNFPPRFSGLQFPNYSSELNVNALELDDSALYLCASSLAGGSNQPQHFGDGTRLSIL.

J is TRBJ1-6 and V is TRBV10-3; tentative D call: TRBD1 (5 bases). V was cut by 4 bases and J by 7 bases, with 14 bases left in between. CDR3 length: 15 amino acids. Germline V gene sequence: CDR1 ENHRY, CDR2 SYGVKD. CDR3 bases: TGTGCCATCAGTGGGGCAGGCAGACAGAATTCACCCCTCCACTTT. This sequence encodes CAISGAGRQNSPLHF.

The CDR3 coding sequence is TGTGCCTGGAAGTGGGGACTTAACACCGGGGAGCTGTTTTTT. It encodes CAWKWGLNTGELFF. The chain joins TRBV30 to TRBJ2-2; weak D call: TRBD2 (6 bases). With 4 bases removed from V and 2 bases from J, the gap between germline ends came to 11 bases. The CDR3 is 14 residues long. Per germline, CDR1 GTSNPN and CDR2 SVGIG (reference sequence).

The chain is built from TRBV7-9 and TRBJ2-1; 10 bases are shared with TRBD2. The germline CDR1 and CDR2 sequences are SEHNR and FQNEAQ (reference sequence). The CDR3 contains 17 residues. V dropped 4 bases and J dropped 7; count of bases not matched to a gene: 13. The CDR3: CASSYPGSGRGRNEQFF. CDR3 coding DNA: TGTGCCAGCAGCTACCCCGGGAGCGGGAGGGGGAGGAATGAGCAGTTCTTC.

The rearrangement links TRBV6-5 to TRBJ2-5; maybe TRBD2 (6 bases). This CDR3 is built from 15 residues. Trimming cost V 2 bases and J 4 bases, with 14 bases left between them. Germline V gene lookup returns CDR1 MNHEY and CDR2 SVGAGI. The CDR3 coding sequence is TGTGCCAGCAGTTACATTGTAGCGGACGGAGAGACCCAGTACTTC. As protein: CASSYIVADGETQYF.

The rearrangement links TRBV6-1 to TRBJ2-5; maybe TRBD2 (7 bases). V shed 0 bases and J shed 2 bases, with 16 bases lying between them. Germline V gene data show CDR1 as MNHNS and CDR2 as SASEGT. The CDR3 is 17 amino acids. The CDR3: CASSEAIGRGPQETQYF. The CDR3 bases are TGTGCCAGCAGTGAAGCGATCGGGCGGGGGCCACAAGAGACCCAGTACTTC.

The chain joins TRBV7-3 to TRBJ2-3; TRBD2 agrees at 14 bases. The V gene end was trimmed by 1 base and the J gene end by 3 bases; junction bases not matched to a gene: 15. The CDR3 length is 21 residues. Germline V gene data show CDR1 as SGHTA and CDR2 as FQGTGA. The CDR3 DNA follows: TGTGCCAGCAGCTTAATCCCCCGAGGACTAGCGGGGGGCAGCTTGACAGATACGCAGTATTTT. This translates into CASSLIPRGLAGGSLTDTQYF.